This passage covers 9 T cell receptor beta chains from one sample sequenced in a study of T-cell memory formation after mild COVID-19. MiXCR, run by TCRdb on the 5' RACE reads, gives a single entry per CDR3 protein. The table lists about 140,000 distinct CDR3 sequences, about 14% of them singletons, with around 30% in the top ten. Sequencing was carried out using PBMCs or a T cell subset sorted from them (not recorded which). The receptors here all came from an adult woman who had mild COVID-19 (a few samples of this study predate the infection). Cell type and time point are not known.

This clonotype came up once. At one of its ends the junction is not consistent with the germline gene, which may arise from a read error. The chain combines TRBV20-1 with TRBJ2-7; perhaps TRBD2 as D (6 bases). CDR1 is DFQATT and CDR2 is SNEGSKA in the germline V gene (reference sequence). CDR3 size: 17 residues. CDR3 in amino acids: CSARVPDYGRNSYEQYF. For the CDR3, the DNA is TGCAGTGCGAGAGTGCCGGACTATGGCCGAAACTCCTACGAGCAGTACTTC.

This clonotype was picked up a small number of times. This chain joins TRBV27 and TRBJ2-1; D gene ambiguous. The CDR3 totals 15 residues. V lost 1 base, J lost 0 bases, and 7 bases lay in between. CDR1 and CDR2 (germline): MNHEY, SMNVEV (reference sequence). Written as DNA, the CDR3 is TGTGCCAGCAGTTTATGGAGCGTCTCCTACAATGAGCAGTTCTTC. This sequence encodes CASSLWSVSYNEQFF.

The V gene is TRBV9, the J gene TRBJ1-5, with D maybe TRBD1 (5 bases). The ends were cut back, 4 bases at V and 10 bases at J, with 15 bases in the middle. The CDR3 sequence is 13 residues long. Germline CDR1 SGDLS, CDR2 YYNGEE. The DNA of the CDR3 is TGTGCCAGCAGCCCCCGGTCAGGGCACCCCCAGCATTTT. Protein product: CASSPRSGHPQHF.

Only a few counts were recorded for this clonotype. The chain combines TRBV9 with TRBJ2-1; no definite D call. The CDR3 spans 12 residues. Germline V gives CDR1 SGDLS, CDR2 YYNGEE. V was trimmed by 3 bases and J by 2 bases, leaving 3 bases between them. The CDR3 spells CASSGTYNEQFF. CDR3 in DNA: TGTGCCAGCAGCGGAACCTACAATGAGCAGTTCTTC. Full variable domain (missing parts from reference TRBV9 and TRBJ2-1): DSGVTQTPKHLITATGQRVTLRCSPRSGDLSVYWYQQSLDQGLQFLIQYYNGEERAKGNILERFSAQQFPDLHSELNLSSLELGDSALYFCASSGTYNEQFFGPGTRLTVL.

The chain couples TRBV20-1 to TRBJ1-2; TRBD1 agrees at 7 bases. This CDR3 has 18 amino acids. From germline, CDR1 is DFQATT and CDR2 SNEGSKA (reference sequence). With V trimmed by 0 bases and J by 4 bases, 17 bases remained unmatched. The CDR3 protein is CSARDPGTAILNIYGYTF. As DNA, the CDR3 is TGCAGTGCTAGAGATCCCGGGACAGCCATATTAAATATCTATGGCTACACCTTC.

In its sample, this clonotype was seen a few times. The chain has TRBV6-5 and TRBJ2-7; D is undetermined. The CDR3 has 12 residues. Trimming shortened V by 6 bases and J by 5 bases, and 11 bases separated the two germline ends. From germline, CDR1 is MNHEY and CDR2 SVGAGI. The CDR3 nucleotides are TGTGCCAGCAGGGAAGGGCCCCACGAGCAGTACTTC. This gives the protein CASREGPHEQYF.

The V gene is TRBV20-1, the J gene TRBJ1-2; tentative D call: TRBD1 (6 bases). The germline CDR1 and CDR2 sequences are DFQATT and SNEGSKA (reference sequence). The CDR3 loop spans 14 amino acids. V lost 5 bases, J lost 1 base, and 14 bases lay in between. The CDR3, as DNA: TGCAGTGCTGTGGAACAGGGACTTAACTATGGCTACACCTTC. Protein product: CSAVEQGLNYGYTF.

This clonotype was picked up a small number of times. V is TRBV29-1 and J is TRBJ2-3; no clear D gene. V was trimmed by 4 bases and J by 4 bases, leaving 9 bases between them. Germline V gives CDR1 SQVTM, CDR2 ANQGSEA. The CDR3 sequence is 12 residues long. Here the CDR3 reads CSVVTWADTQYF. The CDR3 region has the DNA TGCAGCGTTGTGACTTGGGCAGATACGCAGTATTTT.

This clonotype was detected only a few times. The gene calls are TRBV3-1 and TRBJ2-1; 13 nucleotides line up with TRBD2. The germline V gene has CDR1 LGHDT and CDR2 YNNKEL (reference sequence). The trim removed 6 bases at V and 7 bases at J, leaving 9 bases unmatched. The CDR3 totals 16 residues. The CDR3 DNA follows: TGTGCCAGCAGTTCTCGGACTAGCGGGAGTCTTAATGAGCAGTTCTTC. Translating it yields CASSSRTSGSLNEQFF.